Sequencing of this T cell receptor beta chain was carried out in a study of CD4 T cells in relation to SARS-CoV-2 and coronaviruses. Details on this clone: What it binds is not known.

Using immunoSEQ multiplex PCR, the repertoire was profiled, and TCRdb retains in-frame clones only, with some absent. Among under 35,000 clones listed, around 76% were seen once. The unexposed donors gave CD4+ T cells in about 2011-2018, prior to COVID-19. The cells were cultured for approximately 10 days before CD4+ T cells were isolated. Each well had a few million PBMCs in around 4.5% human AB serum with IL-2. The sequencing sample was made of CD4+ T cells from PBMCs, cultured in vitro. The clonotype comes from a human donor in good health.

The CDR3 nucleotides read TGCAGTGCTAGTGCCGGGGCGAGGAACACTGAAGCTTTCTTT. Residues: CSASAGARNTEAFF. The rearrangement joins TRBV20-1 to TRBJ1-1, with D perhaps matching TRBD1 (5 bases). Deletions cut 3 bases from V and 1 base from J, with 12 bases between. Germline CDR1 reads DFQATT; CDR2 reads SNEGSKA (reference sequence). The CDR3 runs to 14 residues.